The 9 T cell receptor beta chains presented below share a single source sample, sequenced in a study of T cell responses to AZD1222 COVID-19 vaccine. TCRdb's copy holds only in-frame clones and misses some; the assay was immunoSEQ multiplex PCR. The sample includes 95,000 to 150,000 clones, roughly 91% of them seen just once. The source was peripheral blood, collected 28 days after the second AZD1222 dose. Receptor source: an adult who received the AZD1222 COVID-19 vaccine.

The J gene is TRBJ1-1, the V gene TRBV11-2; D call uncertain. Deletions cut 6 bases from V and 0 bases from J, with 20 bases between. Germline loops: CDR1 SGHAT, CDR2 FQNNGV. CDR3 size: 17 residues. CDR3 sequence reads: CASSKTAGAFMNTEAFF. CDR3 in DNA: TGTGCCAGCAGTAAAACGGCGGGAGCCTTCATGAACACTGAAGCTTTCTTT.

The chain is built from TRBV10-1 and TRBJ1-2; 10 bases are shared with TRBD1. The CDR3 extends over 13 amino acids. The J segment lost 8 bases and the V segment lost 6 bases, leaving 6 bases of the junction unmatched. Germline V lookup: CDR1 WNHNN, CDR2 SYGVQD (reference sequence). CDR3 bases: TGCGCCAGCAGCCCGGGACAGGGGTTAGGCTACACCTTC. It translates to CASSPGQGLGYTF.

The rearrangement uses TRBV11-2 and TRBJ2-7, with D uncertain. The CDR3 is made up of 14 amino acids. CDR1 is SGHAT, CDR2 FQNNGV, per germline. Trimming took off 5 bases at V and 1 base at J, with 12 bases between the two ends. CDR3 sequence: CASSRFGGSYEQYF. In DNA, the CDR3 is TGTGCCAGCAGCCGCTTTGGCGGTTCCTACGAGCAGTACTTC.

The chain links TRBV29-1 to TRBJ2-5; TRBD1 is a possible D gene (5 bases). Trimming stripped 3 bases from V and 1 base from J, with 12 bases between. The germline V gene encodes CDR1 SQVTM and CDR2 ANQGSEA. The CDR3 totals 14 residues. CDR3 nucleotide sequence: TGCAGCGTTGATAAGGGGTCAGGCCAAGAGACCCAGTACTTC. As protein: CSVDKGSGQETQYF.

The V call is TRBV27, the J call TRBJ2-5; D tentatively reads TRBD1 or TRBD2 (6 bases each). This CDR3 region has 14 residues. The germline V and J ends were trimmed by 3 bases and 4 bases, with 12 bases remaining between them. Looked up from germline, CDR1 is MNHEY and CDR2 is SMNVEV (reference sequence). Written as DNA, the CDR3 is TGTGCCAGCAGTTTTGGACGGGGGCGAGAGACCCAGTACTTC. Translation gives CASSFGRGRETQYF.

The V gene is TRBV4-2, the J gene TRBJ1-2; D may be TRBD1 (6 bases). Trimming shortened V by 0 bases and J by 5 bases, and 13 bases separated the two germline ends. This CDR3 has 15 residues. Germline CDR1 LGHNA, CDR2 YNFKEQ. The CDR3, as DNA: TGTGCCAGCAGCCAAGACAGGGGTACGGGGTATGGCTACACCTTC. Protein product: CASSQDRGTGYGYTF.

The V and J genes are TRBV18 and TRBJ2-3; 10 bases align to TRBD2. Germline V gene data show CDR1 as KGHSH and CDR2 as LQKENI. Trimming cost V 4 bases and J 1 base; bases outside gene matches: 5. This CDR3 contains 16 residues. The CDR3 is CASSRGLAERTDTQYF. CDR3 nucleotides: TGTGCCAGCTCACGCGGACTAGCGGAGCGCACAGATACGCAGTATTTT.

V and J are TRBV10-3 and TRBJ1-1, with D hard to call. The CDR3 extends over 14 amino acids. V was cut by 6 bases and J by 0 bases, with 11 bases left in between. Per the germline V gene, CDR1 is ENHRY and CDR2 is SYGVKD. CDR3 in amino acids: CAIRAGPLNTEAFF. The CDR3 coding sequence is TGTGCCATCAGGGCAGGTCCTTTGAACACTGAAGCTTTCTTT.

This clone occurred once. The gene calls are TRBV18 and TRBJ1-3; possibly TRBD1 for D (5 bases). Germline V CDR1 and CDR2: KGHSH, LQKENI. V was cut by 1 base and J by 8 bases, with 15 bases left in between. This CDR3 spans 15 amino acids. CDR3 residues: CASSPLSAAGDTIYF. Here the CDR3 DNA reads TGTGCCAGCTCACCACTGTCGGCGGCGGGGGACACCATATATTTT.